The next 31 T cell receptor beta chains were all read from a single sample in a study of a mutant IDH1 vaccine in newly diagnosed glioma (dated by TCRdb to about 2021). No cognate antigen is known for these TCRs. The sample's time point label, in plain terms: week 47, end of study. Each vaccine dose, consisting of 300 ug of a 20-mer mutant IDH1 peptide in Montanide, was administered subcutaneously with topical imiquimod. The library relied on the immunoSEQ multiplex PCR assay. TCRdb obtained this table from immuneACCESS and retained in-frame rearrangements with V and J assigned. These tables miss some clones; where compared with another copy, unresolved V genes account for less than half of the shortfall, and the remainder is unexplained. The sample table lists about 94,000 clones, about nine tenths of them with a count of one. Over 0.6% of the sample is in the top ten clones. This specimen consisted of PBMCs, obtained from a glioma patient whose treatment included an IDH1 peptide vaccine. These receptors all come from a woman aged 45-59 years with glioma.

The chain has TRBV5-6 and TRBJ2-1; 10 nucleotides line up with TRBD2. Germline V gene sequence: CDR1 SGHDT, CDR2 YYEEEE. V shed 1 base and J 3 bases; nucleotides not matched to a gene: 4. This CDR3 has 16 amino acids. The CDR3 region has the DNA TGTGCCAGCAGCTTGATGGCTAGCGGGAGCTACAATGAGCAGTTCTTC. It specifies CASSLMASGSYNEQFF.

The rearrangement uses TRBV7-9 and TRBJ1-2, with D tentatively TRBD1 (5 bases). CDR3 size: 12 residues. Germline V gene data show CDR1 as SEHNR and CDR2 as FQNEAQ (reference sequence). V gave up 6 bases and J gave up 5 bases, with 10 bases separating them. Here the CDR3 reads CASRGEDYGYTF. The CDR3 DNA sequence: TGTGCCAGCAGAGGGGAAGATTATGGCTACACCTTC. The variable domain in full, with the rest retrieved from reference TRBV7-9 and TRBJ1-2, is DTGVSQNPRHKITKRGQNVTFRCDPISEHNRLYWYRQTLGQGPEFLTYFQNEAQLEKSRLLSDRFSAERPKGSFSTLEIQRTEQGDSAMYLCASRGEDYGYTFGSGTRLTVV.

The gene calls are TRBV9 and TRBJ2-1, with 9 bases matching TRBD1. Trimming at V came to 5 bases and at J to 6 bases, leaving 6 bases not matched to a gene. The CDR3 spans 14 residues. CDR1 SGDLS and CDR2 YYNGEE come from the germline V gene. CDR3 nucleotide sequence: TGTGCCAGCAGTGAACAGGGGGCGGGCAATGAGCAGTTCTTC. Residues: CASSEQGAGNEQFF.

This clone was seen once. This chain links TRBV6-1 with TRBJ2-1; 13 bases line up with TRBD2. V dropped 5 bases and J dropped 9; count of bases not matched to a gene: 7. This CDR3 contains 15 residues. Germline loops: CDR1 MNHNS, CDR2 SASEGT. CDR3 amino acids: CASSTTSGREGEQFF. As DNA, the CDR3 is TGTGCCAGCAGTACTACTAGCGGGAGGGAGGGTGAGCAGTTCTTC.

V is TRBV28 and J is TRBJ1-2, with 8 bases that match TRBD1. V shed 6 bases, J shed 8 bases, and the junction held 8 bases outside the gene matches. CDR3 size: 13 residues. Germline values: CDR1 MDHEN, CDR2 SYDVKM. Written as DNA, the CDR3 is TGTGCCAGCAGGTTGCAGGGGGCGCGAGGCTACACCTTC. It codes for CASRLQGARGYTF.

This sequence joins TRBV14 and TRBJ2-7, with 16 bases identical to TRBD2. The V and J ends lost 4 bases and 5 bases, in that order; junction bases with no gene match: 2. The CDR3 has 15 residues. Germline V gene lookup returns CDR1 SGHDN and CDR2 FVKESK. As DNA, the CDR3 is TGTGCCAGCAGCCGAGGGACTAGCGGGAGGGACGAGCAGTACTTC. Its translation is CASSRGTSGRDEQYF.

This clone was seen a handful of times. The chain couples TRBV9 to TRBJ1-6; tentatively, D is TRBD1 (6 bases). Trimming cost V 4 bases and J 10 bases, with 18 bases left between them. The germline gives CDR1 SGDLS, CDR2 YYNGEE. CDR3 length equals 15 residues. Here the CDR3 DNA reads TGTGCCAGCAGCCCCCGGGGGAACAGGGAGTCACCCCTCCACTTT. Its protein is CASSPRGNRESPLHF.

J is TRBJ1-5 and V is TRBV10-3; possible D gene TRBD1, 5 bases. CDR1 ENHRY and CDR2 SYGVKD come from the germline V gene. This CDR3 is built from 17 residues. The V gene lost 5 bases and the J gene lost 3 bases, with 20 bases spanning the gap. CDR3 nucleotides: TGTGCCATCAGTAGTTCTGATGGGGGGAGTAACAATCAGCCCCAGCATTTT. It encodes CAISSSDGGSNNQPQHF.

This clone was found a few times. The chain's CDR3 is CASSLEDAYSYEQYF. The CDR3 bases are TGTGCCAGCAGCTTGGAGGACGCTTACTCCTACGAGCAGTACTTC. V usage is TRBV5-6 and J usage is TRBJ2-7; D unclear. The CDR3 consists of 15 residues. Trimming cost V 0 bases and J 0 bases, with 10 bases left between them. Germline V lookup: CDR1 SGHDT, CDR2 YYEEEE.

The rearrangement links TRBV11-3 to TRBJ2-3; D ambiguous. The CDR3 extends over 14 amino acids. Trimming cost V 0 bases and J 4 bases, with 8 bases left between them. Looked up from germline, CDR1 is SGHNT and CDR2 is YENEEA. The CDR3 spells CASSLDGSSDTQYF. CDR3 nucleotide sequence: TGTGCCAGCAGCTTAGATGGCTCCTCAGATACGCAGTATTTT.

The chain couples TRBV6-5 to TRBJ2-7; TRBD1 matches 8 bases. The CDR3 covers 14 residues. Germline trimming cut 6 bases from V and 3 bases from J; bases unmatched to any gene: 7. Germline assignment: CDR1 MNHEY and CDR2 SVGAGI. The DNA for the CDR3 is TGTGCCAGCAGCCCGGACAGGGCGAGCTACGAGCAGTACTTC. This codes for CASSPDRASYEQYF.

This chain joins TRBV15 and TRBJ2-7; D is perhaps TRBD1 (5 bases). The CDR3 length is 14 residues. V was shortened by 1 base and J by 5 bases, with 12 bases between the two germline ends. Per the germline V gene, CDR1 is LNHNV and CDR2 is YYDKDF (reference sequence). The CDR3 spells CATSRGGRVHEQYF. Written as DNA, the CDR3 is TGTGCCACCAGCAGAGGGGGCAGGGTTCACGAGCAGTACTTC.

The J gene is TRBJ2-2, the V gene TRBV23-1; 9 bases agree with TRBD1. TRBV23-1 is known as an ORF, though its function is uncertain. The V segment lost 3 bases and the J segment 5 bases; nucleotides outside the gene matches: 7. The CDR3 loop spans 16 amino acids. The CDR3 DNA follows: TGCGCCAGCAGTCAGACGGGACAGGGTACTACCGGGGAGCTGTTTTTT. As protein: CASSQTGQGTTGELFF.

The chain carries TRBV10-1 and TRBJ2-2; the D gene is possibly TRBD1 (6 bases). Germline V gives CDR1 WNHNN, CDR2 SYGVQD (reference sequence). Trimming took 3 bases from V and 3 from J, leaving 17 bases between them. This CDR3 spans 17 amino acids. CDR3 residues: CASSDFGGRPDTGELFF. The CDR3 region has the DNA TGCGCCAGCAGTGACTTTGGGGGCCGGCCTGACACCGGGGAGCTGTTTTTT.

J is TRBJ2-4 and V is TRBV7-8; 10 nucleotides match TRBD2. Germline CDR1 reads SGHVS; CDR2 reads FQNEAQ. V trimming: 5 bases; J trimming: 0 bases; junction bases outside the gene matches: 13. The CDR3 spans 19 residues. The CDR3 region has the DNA TGTGCCAGCAGCGCCCAGCGGGAGGGTCTCGGTCTAGCCAAAAACATTCAGTACTTC. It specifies CASSAQREGLGLAKNIQYF.

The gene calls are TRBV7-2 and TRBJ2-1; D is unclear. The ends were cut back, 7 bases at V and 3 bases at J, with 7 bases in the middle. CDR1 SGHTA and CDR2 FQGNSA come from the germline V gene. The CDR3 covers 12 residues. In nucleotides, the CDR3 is TGTGCCAGCATCGACTTCTACAATGAGCAGTTCTTC. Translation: CASIDFYNEQFF.

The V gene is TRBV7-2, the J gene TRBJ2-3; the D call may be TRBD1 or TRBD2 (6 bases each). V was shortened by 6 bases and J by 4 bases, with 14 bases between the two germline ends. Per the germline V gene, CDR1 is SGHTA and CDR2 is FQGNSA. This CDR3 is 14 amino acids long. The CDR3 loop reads CASRSGGQADTQYF. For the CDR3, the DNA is TGTGCCAGCAGATCCGGGGGCCAGGCAGATACGCAGTATTTT.

In DNA form, the CDR3 reads TGTGCCAGCAGTCCCCCCCCCTTCTACGAGCAGTACTTC. Protein product: CASSPPPFYEQYF. V is TRBV28 and J is TRBJ2-7; no reliable D call. The V end was cut by 5 bases, the J end by 3 bases, with 11 bases between. The CDR3 sequence is 13 residues long. Looked up from germline, CDR1 is MDHEN and CDR2 is SYDVKM. Looking up the rest from reference TRBV28 and TRBJ2-7 gives the full variable domain: DVKVTQSSRYLVKRTGEKVFLECVQDMDHENMFWYRQDPGLGLRLIYFSYDVKMKEKGDIPEGYSVSREKKERFSLILESASTNQTSMYLCASSPPPFYEQYFGPGTRLTVT.

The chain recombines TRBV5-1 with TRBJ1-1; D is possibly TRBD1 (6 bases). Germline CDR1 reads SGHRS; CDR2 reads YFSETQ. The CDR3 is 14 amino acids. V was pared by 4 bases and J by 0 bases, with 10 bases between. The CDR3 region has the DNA TGCGCCAGCAGCAGGGACACCATGAACACTGAAGCTTTCTTT. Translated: CASSRDTMNTEAFF.

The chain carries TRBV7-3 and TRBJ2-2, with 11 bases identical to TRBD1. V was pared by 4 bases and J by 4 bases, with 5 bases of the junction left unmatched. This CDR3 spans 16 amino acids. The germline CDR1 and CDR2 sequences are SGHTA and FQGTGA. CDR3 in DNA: TGTGCCAGCAGCTGGCAGGGGACAGGGGGCACCGGGGAGCTGTTTTTT. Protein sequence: CASSWQGTGGTGELFF.

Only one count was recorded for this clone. CDR3 in amino acids: CASSPLTGAKNIQYF. The CDR3 region has the DNA TGTGCCAGCAGCCCGCTAACAGGGGCCAAAAACATTCAGTACTTC. The chain recombines TRBV5-6 with TRBJ2-4; TRBD1 might be the D (6 bases). Trimming pared 4 bases from V and 1 base from J, leaving 12 bases between. Germline loops: CDR1 SGHDT, CDR2 YYEEEE. There are 15 residues in the CDR3.

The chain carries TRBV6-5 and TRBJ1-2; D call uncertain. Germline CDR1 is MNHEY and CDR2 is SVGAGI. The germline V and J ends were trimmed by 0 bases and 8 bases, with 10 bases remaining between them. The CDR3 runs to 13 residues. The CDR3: CASSYSTTRGYTF. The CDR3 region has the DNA TGTGCCAGCAGTTACTCGACGACCCGCGGCTACACCTTC.

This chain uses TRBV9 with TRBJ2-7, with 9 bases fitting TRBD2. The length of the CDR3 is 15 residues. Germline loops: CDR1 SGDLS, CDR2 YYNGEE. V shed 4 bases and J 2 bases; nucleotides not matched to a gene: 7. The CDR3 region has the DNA TGTGCCAGCAGCCCGAGGACTAGCGCTCCCTACGAGCAGTACTTC. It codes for CASSPRTSAPYEQYF.

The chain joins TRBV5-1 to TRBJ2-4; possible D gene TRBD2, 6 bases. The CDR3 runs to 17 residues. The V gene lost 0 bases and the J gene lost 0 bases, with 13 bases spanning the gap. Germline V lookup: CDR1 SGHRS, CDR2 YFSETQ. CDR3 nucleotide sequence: TGCGCCAGCAGCTTGGAATCTAGCGTACTAGCCAAAAACATTCAGTACTTC. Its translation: CASSLESSVLAKNIQYF.

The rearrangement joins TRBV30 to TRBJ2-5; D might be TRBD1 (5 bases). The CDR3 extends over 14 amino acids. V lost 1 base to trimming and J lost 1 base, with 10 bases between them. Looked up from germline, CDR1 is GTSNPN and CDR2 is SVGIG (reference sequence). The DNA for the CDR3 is TGTGCCTGGAGTGGGGGCAGGGCCCAAGAGACCCAGTACTTC. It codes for CAWSGGRAQETQYF. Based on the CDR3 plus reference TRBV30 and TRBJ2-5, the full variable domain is SQTIHQWPATLVQPVGSPLSLECTVEGTSNPNLYWYRQAAGRGLQLLFYSVGIGQISSEVPQNLSASRPQDRQFILSSKKLLLSDSGFYLCAWSGGRAQETQYFGPGTRLLVL.

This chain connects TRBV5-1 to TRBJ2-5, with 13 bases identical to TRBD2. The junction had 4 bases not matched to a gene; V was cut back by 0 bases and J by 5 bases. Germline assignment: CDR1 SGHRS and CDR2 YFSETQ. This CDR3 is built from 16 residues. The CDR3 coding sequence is TGCGCCAGCAGCTTGGGACTAGCGGGAGGAAGTGAGACCCAGTACTTC. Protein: CASSLGLAGGSETQYF.

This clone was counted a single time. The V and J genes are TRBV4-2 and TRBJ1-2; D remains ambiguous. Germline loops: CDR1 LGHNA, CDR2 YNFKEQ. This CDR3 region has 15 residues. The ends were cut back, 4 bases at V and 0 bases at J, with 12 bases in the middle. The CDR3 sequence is CASSPSDGSNYGYTF. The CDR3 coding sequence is TGTGCCAGCAGCCCCTCGGACGGGTCTAACTATGGCTACACCTTC.

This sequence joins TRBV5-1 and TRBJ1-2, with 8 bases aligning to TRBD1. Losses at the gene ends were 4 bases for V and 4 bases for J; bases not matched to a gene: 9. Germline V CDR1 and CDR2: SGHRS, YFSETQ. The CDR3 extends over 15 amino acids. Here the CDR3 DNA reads TGCGCCAGCAGCGATGGGACAGGAGACTTCTATGGCTACACCTTC. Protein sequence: CASSDGTGDFYGYTF.

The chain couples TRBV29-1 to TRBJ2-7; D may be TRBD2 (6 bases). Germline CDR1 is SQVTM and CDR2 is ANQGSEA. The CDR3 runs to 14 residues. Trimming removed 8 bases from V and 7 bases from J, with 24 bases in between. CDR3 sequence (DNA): TGCAGCACCCTCACAGTGGGGGGTTTTTGGGAGCAGTACTTC. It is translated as CSTLTVGGFWEQYF.

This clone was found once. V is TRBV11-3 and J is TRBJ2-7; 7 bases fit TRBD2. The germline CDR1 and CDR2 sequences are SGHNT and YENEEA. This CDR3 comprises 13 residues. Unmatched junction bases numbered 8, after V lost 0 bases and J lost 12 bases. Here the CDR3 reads CASSLDRAGALYF. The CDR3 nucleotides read TGTGCCAGCAGCTTAGATAGGGCGGGAGCCCTGTACTTC.

DNA of the CDR3: TGTGCCAGCAGTTTAGAAAAAGGGGGCACGCGGTACTTC. The encoded protein is CASSLEKGGTRYF. The V and J genes are TRBV5-8 and TRBJ2-7, with 7 positions matching TRBD1. Germline V gene data show CDR1 as SGHTS and CDR2 as YDEGEE. V lost 5 bases to trimming and J lost 12 bases; unmatched junction nucleotides: 14. This CDR3 comprises 13 residues.